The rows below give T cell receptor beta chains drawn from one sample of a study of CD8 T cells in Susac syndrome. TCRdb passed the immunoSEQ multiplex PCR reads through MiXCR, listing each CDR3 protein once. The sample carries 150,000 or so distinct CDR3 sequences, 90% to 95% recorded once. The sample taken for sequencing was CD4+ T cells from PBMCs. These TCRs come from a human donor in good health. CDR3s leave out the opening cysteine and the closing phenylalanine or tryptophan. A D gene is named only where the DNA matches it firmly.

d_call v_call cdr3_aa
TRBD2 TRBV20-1 SAGEGSSYNEQF
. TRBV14 ASSQGSGDGLQY
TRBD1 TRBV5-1 ASSRLGQMNTEAF
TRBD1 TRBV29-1 SALGGPGVDEQY
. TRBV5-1 ASSPDGTGANVLT
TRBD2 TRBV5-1 ASSEGLAGVNEQF
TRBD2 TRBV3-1 ASSYERGGKNEQF
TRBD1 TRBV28 ASRGQGRGNTIY
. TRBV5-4 ASSLDGYTKNSPLH
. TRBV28 ASNIGGSYEQY
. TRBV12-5 ASGWRPEDTQY
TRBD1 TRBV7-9 ASSPGTVRTQPQH
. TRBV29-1 SVARGGQETQY
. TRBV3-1 ASSLSQLRTDTQY
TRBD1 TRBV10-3 AISDGKGASYEQY
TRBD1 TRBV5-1 ASSPGQPNQPQH
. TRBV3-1 ASSQDRRGGTQY
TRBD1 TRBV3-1 ASSQVGQYNEQF
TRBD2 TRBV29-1 SVEGSLAGDDEQY
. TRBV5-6 ASSLGGPRYEQY
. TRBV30 AWSVSSTNEKLF
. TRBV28 ASSFIGSEAF
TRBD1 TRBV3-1 ASRTGTGASPLH
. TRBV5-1 ASSLGGAGTDDGGGYT
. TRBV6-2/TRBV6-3 ASSRNPNTGELF
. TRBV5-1 ASSSTAGSGSYNEQF
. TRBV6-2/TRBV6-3 ASSYRFGRDANGYT
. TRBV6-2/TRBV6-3 ASSPWTDDTQY
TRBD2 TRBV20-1 SARALSGGGPDTQY
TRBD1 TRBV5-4 ASSTKTGADYEQY